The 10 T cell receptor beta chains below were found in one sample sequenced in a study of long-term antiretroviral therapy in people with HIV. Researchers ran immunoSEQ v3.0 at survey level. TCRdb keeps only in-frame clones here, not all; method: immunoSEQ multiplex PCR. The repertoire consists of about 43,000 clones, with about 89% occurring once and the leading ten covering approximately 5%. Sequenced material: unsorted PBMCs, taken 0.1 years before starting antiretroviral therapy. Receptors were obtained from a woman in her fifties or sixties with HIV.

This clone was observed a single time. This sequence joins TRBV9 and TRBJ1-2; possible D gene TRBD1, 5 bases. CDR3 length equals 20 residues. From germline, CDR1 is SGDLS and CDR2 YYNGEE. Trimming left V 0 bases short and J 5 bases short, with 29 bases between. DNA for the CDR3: TGTGCCAGCAGCGTAGGGGAAGTGGCGGTGGTGGGGAGGGGAGAATATGGCTACACCTTC. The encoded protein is CASSVGEVAVVGRGEYGYTF.

Here the CDR3 reads CASSPSRVWEKLFF. The CDR3 DNA reads as TGTGCCAGCAGCCCTTCTCGGGTGTGGGAAAAACTGTTTTTT. The V and J genes are TRBV9 and TRBJ1-4; no firm D call. The length of the CDR3 is 14 residues. Germline V gene sequence: CDR1 SGDLS, CDR2 YYNGEE. V lost 4 bases, J lost 8 bases, and 15 bases lay in between.

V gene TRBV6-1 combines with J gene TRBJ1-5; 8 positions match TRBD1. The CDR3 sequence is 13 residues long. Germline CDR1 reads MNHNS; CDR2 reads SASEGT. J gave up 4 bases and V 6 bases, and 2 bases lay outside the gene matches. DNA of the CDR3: TGTGCCAGCAGGCGGACAGGGAATCAGCCCCAGCATTTT. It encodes CASRRTGNQPQHF.

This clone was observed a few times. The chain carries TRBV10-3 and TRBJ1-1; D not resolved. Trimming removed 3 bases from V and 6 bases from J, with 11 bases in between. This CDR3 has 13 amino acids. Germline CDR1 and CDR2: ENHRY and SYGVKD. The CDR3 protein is CAISERGRAEAFF. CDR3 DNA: TGTGCCATCAGTGAACGTGGGAGAGCTGAAGCTTTCTTT.

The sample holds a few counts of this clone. CDR3 sequence (DNA): TGTGCCAGCAGCGTAGGGGGGACCGATTCCTACAATGAGCAGTTCTTC. This encodes CASSVGGTDSYNEQFF. The chain joins TRBV9 to TRBJ2-1; D may correspond to TRBD1 or TRBD2 (5 bases each). The V end was cut by 0 bases, the J end by 1 base, with 11 bases between. The CDR3 contains 16 residues. Germline-derived CDR1 and CDR2 are SGDLS and YYNGEE. The variable domain in full, with the rest retrieved from reference TRBV9 and TRBJ2-1, is DSGVTQTPKHLITATGQRVTLRCSPRSGDLSVYWYQQSLDQGLQFLIQYYNGEERAKGNILERFSAQQFPDLHSELNLSSLELGDSALYFCASSVGGTDSYNEQFFGPGTRLTVL.

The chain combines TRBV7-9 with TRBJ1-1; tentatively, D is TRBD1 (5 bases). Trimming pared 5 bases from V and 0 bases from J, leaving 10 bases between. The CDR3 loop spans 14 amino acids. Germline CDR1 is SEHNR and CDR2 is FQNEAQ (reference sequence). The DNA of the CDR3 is TGTGCCAGCAGCGTCAGGGCCATGAACACTGAAGCTTTCTTT. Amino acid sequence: CASSVRAMNTEAFF.

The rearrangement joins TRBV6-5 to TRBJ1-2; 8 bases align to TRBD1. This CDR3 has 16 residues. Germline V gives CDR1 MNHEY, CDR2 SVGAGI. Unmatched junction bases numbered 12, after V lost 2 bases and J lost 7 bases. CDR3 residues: CASSYGGSGRGLGYTF. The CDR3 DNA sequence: TGTGCCAGCAGTTACGGGGGATCGGGCAGGGGGCTTGGCTACACCTTC.

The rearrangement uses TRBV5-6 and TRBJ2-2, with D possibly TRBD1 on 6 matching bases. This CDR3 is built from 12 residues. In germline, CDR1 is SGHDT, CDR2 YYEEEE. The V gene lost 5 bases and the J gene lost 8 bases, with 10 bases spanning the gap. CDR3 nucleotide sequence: TGTGCCAGCAGGAGTACAGGGGGGGAGCTGTTTTTT. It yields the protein CASRSTGGELFF. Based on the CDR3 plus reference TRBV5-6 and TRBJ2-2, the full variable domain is DAGVTQSPTHLIKTRGQQVTLRCSPKSGHDTVSWYQQALGQGPQFIFQYYEEEERQRGNFPDRFSGHQFPNYSSELNVNALLLGDSALYLCASRSTGGELFFGEGSRLTVL.

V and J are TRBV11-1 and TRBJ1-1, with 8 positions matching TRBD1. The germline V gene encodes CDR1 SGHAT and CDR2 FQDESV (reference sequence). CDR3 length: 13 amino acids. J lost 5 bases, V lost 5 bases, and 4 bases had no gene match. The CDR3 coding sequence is TGTGCCAGCAGCAACGACAGGGGAACTGAAGCTTTCTTT. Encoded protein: CASSNDRGTEAFF.

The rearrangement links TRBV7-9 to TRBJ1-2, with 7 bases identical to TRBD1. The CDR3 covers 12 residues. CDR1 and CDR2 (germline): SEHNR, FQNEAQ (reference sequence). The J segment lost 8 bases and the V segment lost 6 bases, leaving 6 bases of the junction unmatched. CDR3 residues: CASRSTGEGYTF. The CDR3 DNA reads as TGTGCCAGCAGATCAACAGGGGAGGGCTACACCTTC.